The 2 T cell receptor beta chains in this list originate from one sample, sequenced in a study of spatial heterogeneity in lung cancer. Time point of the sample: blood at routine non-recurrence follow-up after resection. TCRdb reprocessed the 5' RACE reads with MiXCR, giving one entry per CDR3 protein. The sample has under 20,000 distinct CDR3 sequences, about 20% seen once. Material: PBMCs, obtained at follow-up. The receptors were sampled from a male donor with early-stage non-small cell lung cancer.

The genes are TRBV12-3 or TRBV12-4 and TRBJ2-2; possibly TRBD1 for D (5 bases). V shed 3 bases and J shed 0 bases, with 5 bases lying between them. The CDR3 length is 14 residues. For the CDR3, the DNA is TGTGCCAGCAGTTTGGGGCCGAACACCGGGGAGCTGTTTTTT. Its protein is CASSLGPNTGELFF.

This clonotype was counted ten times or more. Written as DNA, the CDR3 is TGTGCCAGCAGCCAAGATAGGACTAGCGGATACACCGGGGAGCTGTTTTTT. This translates into CASSQDRTSGYTGELFF. The chain carries TRBV14 and TRBJ2-2; 10 bases map to TRBD2. Germline V gene sequence: CDR1 SGHDN, CDR2 FVKESK. The junction had 4 bases not matched to a gene; V was cut back by 0 bases and J by 3 bases. The CDR3 runs to 17 residues.